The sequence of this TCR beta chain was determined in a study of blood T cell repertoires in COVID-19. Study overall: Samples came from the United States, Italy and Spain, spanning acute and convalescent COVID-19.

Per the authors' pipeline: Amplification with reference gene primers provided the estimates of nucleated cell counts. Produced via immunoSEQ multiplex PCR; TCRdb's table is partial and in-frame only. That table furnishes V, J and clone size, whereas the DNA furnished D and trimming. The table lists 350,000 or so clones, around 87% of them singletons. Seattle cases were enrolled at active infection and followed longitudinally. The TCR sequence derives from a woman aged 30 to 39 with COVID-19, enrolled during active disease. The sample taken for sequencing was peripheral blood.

The CDR3, as DNA: TGTGCTATCAGGGTCCCACCGAACTATGGCTACACCTTC. Its protein is CAIRVPPNYGYTF. The genes are TRBV6-5 and TRBJ1-2; D perhaps matches TRBD1 (5 bases). The CDR3 totals 13 residues. Germline lookup yields CDR1 MNHEY and CDR2 SVGAGI.